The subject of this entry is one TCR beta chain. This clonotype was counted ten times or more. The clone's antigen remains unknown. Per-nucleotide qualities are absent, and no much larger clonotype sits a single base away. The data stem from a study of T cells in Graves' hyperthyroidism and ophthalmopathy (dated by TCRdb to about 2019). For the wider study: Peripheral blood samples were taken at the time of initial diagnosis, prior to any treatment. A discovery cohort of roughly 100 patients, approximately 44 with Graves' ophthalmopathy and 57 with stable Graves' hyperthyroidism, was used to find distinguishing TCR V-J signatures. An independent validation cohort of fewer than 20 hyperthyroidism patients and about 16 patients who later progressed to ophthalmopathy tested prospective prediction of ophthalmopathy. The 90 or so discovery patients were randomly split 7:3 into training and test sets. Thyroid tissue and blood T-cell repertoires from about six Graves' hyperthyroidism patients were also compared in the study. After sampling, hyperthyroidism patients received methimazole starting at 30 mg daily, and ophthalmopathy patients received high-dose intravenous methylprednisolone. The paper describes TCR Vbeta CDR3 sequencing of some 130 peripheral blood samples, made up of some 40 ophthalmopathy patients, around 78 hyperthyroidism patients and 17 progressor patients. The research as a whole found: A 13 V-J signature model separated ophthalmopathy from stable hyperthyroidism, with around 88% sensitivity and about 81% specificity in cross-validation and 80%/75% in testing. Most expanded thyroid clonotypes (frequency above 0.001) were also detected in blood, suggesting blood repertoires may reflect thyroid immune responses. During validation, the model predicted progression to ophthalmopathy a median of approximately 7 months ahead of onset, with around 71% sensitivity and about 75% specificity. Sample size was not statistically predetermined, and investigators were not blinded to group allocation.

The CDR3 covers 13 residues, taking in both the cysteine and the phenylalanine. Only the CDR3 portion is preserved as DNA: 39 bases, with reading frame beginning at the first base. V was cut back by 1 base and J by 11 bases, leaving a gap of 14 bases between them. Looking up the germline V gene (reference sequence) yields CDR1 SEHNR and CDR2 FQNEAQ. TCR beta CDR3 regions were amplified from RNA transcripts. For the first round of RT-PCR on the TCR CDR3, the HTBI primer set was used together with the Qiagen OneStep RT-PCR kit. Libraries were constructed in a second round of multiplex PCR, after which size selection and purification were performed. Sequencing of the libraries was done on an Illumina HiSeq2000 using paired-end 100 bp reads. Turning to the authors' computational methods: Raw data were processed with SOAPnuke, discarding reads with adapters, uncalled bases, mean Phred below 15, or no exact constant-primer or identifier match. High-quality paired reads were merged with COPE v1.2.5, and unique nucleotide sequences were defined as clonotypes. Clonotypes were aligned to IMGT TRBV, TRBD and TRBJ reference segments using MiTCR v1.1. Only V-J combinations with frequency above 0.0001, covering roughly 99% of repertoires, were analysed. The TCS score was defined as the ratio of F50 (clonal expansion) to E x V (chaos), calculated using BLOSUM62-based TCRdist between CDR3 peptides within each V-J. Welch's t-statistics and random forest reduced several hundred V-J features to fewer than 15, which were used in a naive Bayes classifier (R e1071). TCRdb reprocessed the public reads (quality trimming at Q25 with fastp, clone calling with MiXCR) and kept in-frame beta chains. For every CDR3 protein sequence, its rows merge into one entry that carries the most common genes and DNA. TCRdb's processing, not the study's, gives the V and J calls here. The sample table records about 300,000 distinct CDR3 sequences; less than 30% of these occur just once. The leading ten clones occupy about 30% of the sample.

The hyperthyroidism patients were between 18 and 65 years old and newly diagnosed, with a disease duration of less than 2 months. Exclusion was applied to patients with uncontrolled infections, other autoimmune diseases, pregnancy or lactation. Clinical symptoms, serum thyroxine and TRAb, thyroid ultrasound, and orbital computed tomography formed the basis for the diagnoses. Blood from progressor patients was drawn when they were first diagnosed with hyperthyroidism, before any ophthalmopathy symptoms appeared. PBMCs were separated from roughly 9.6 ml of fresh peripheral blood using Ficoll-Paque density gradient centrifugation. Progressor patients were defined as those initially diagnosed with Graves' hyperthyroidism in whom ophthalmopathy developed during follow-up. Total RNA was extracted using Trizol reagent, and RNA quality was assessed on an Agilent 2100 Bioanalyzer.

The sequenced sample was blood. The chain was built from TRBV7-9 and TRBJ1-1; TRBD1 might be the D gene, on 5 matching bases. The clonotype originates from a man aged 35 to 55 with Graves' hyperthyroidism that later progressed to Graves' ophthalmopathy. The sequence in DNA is TGTGCCAGCAGCTTAGGGGGGTCAGGGTGGGCTTTCTTT. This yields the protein CASSLGGSGWAFF.